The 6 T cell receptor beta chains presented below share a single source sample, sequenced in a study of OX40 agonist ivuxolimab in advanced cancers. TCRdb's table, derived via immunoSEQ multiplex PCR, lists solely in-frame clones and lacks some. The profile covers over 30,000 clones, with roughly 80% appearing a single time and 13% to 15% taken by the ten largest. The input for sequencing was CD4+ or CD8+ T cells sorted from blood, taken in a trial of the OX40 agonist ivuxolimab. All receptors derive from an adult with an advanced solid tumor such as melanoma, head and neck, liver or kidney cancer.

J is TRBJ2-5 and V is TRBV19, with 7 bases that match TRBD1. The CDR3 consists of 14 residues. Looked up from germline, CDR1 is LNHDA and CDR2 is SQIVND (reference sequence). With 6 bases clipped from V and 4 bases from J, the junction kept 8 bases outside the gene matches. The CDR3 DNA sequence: TGTGCCAGTAGCCCGACCGACAGGGTAGAGACCCAGTACTTC. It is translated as CASSPTDRVETQYF.

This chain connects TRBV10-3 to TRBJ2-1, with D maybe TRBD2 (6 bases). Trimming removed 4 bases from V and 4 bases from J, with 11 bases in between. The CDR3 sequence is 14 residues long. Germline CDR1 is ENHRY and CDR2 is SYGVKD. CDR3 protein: CAISGGEEYNEQFF. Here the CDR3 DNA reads TGTGCCATCAGTGGAGGGGAGGAGTACAATGAGCAGTTCTTC.

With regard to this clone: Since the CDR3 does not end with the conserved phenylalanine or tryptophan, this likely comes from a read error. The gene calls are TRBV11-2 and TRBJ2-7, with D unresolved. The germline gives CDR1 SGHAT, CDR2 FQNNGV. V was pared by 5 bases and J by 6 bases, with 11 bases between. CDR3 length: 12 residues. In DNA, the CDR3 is TGTGCCAGCAGCCCCCAAGTATCCGAGCAGTACCTC. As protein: CASSPQVSEQYL.

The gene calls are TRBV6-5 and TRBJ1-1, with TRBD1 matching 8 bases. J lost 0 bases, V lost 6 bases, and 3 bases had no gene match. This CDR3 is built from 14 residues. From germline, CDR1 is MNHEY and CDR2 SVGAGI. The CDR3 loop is CASRPQGVNTEAFF. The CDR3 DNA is TGTGCCAGCAGGCCACAGGGGGTGAACACTGAAGCTTTCTTT.

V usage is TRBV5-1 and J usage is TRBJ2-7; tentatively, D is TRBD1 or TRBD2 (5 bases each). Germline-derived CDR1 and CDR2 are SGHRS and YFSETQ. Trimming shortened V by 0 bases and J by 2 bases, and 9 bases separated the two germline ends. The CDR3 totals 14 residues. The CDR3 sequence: CASSLAGTAYEQYF. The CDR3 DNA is TGCGCCAGCAGCTTGGCCGGGACCGCCTACGAGCAGTACTTC.

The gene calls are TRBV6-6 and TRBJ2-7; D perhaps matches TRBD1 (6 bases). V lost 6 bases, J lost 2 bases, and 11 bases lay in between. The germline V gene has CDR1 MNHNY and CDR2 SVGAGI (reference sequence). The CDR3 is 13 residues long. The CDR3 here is CASSWTVAYEQYF. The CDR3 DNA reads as TGTGCCAGCAGCTGGACAGTTGCCTACGAGCAGTACTTC.